This T cell receptor (beta chain) was identified in a study of blood T cell repertoires in COVID-19 (dated by TCRdb to 2020 to 2022). About the study as a whole: Samples from collaborators originated in the United States, Italy and Spain and spanned both the acute and convalescent phases of COVID-19. The repertoires were released in a freely available public database intended as a resource for research on the immune response to SARS-CoV-2. A de-identified subject ID, COVID-19 status, age in years and sex were almost always included in the sample metadata. Samples were obtained from the ongoing ImmuneRACE study (first 160 participants) and from 1,254 subjects provided by 6 global collaborators. Subjects who had been exposed to COVID-19, were actively infected with it, or had recovered from it provided the deeply sampled blood TCRbeta repertoires that made up the dataset. The prospective study material was composed of cDNA or gDNA derived from T cells, B-cell-depleted T cells, or PBMCs. Where HLA class I and class II types were available, the types were taken from metadata supplied by the sample provider, not from assay-based typing.

About this clone: Its antigen remains unidentified. No quality values exist for individual bases; no much larger clone is one base distant.

Paper-wide results and their limitations: How much clinical and demographic metadata was included differed by source and by participant, and the metadata was provided uncurated.

TCRbeta CDR3 regions were amplified from genomic DNA by means of the immunoSEQ Assay, a bias-controlled multiplex PCR. As for the original processing: Within the assay, amplification of reference gene primers was used to estimate how many nucleated cells each sample contained. To quantify the absolute abundance of each unique TCRbeta CDR3 rearrangement, sequence reads were collapsed and filtered. Productive Simpson clonality was computed per sample as the square root of Simpson's diversity index over productive rearrangements. TCRdb stores this immuneACCESS table with in-frame sequences only. Part of the clones is absent; in the studies checked, under half of the shortfall reflects unresolved V genes, and no reason is known for the rest. The V and J calls and clone size come from that table; D and trimming were worked out from the DNA. In all, the sample holds about 120,000 clones, and 85% to 90% of those were seen once. 28% of the sample is held by the ten biggest clonotypes.

Each collaborating institution followed its own protocols to collect whole blood in K2EDTA tubes. For TCRbeta analysis, collaborators shipped samples in one of three forms: frozen whole blood, isolated PBMCs, or DNA extracted from either of those sample types. This receptor was taken from a man aged 65 to 79 with active or convalescent COVID-19. Sequenced: peripheral blood.

The encoded CDR3 is CASSYSGGLNTEAFF. The DNA sequence is as follows: TGTGCCAGCAGTTACTCGGGGGGGTTGAACACTGAAGCTTTCTTT. The chain links TRBV6-5 with TRBJ1-1; TRBD1 is a weak D gene call, 5 bases matching. The CDR3 goes from the cysteine to the phenylalanine over 15 residues. The read is trimmed to its CDR3 DNA, 45 bases read in frame from base 1. V is shortened by 0 bases, J by 0 bases, and the region joining them spans 8 bases. Sequences MNHEY (CDR1) and SVGAGI (CDR2) are obtained from the germline V gene.